Listed below are T cell receptor beta chains from one sample, sequenced in a study of blood T cell repertoires in COVID-19. This table comes from immunoSEQ multiplex PCR, and its TCRdb copy is limited to in-frame clones, with some not included. The profile shows fewer than 250,000 clones, 70% to 85% of them singletons. Sequencing was performed on peripheral blood. The receptors stem from a woman aged 50 to 60 with acute or convalescent COVID-19. CDR3s include the opening cysteine and the closing phenylalanine or tryptophan. Fields, in order: J gene, D gene, clone size, V gene, CDR3 protein, CDR3 DNA. A D gene is named only where the DNA matches it firmly. Not all rows give a size; the values are once, few, many and, for expanded clones, a class.

>TRBJ2-3|-|-|TRBV3-1/TRBV3-2
CASSQGLGEVDTQYF
TGTGCCAGCAGCCAAGGACTGGGGGAGGTAGATACGCAGTATTTT
>TRBJ1-5|-|-|TRBV11-3
CASSCRETDQPQHF
TGTGCCAGCAGCTGTCGGGAAACGGATCAGCCCCAGCATTTT
>TRBJ2-5|TRBD2|-|TRBV7-7
CASSPLGREGETQYF
TGTGCTAGCAGCCCACTCGGTCGGGAGGGGGAGACCCAGTACTTC
>TRBJ1-6|-|-|TRBV6-5
CASSSRGRGNSPLHF
TGTGCCAGCAGTTCCCGAGGGAGGGGGAATTCACCCCTCCACTTT
>TRBJ2-7|-|-|TRBV11-2
CASSLPSLNEQYF
TGTGCCAGCAGCCTACCTAGCTTGAACGAGCAGTACTTC
>TRBJ1-5|-|-|TRBV19
CASSVQGREDQPQHF
TGTGCCAGTAGTGTACAGGGTCGGGAAGATCAGCCCCAGCATTTT
>TRBJ2-1|TRBD2|-|TRBV28
CASSPGTSGLNEQFF
TGTGCCAGCAGTCCCGGGACTAGCGGCCTCAATGAGCAGTTCTTC
>TRBJ2-5|-|-|TRBV29-1
CSVDRYQETQYF
TGCAGCGTCGACAGGTACCAAGAGACCCAGTACTTC
>TRBJ1-5|-|-|TRBV19
CASSIIGVNQPQHF
TGTGCCAGTAGTATAATAGGAGTCAATCAGCCCCAGCATTTT
>TRBJ1-5|TRBD1|-|TRBV27
CASSPVGQGINQPQHF
TGTGCCAGCAGTCCAGTGGGACAGGGGATCAATCAGCCCCAGCATTTT
>TRBJ1-2|-|-|TRBV7-2
CASSPRGGYTF
TGTGCCAGCAGCCCAAGGGGTGGCTACACCTTC
>TRBJ1-6|TRBD1|-|TRBV6-5
CASSSRDSNNSPLHF
TGTGCCAGCAGCTCCCGGGACAGTAATAATTCACCCCTCCACTTT
>TRBJ2-3|-|-|TRBV30
CAWTFSGQSDFTDTQYF
TGTGCCTGGACCTTTTCAGGACAGTCAGACTTCACAGATACGCAGTATTTT
>TRBJ2-6|TRBD1|-|TRBV11-2
CASCRDRGISGANVLTF
TGTGCCAGCTGCCGGGACAGGGGTATCTCTGGGGCCAACGTCCTGACTTTC
>TRBJ1-1|TRBD1|-|TRBV6-5
CASTETGGGTEAFF
TGTGCCAGCACCGAAACAGGGGGCGGGACTGAAGCTTTCTTT
>TRBJ1-3|-|-|TRBV7-9
CASSLLGGNTIYF
TGTGCCAGCAGCTTATTGGGCGGAAACACCATATATTTT
>TRBJ2-7|TRBD1|-|TRBV11-3
CASSLGGQGPYEQYF
TGTGCCAGCAGCTTAGGAGGACAGGGTCCCTACGAGCAGTACTTC
>TRBJ2-3|-|-|TRBV6-2/TRBV6-3
CASSYSGIDTQYF
TGTGCCAGCAGTTACAGCGGCATAGATACGCAGTATTTT
>TRBJ2-1|TRBD1|-|TRBV5-5
CASSLVDRDTGEQFF
TGTGCCAGCAGCTTGGTGGACAGGGACACCGGGGAGCAGTTCTTC
>TRBJ2-7|TRBD2|-|TRBV13
CASSLLRREDSYEQYF
TGTGCCAGCAGCTTATTGAGGCGGGAGGACTCCTACGAGCAGTACTTC
>TRBJ2-7|-|few|TRBV18
CASSLGLTGYEQYF
TGTGCCAGCTCCCTCGGATTAACGGGCTACGAGCAGTACTTC
>TRBJ2-7|TRBD1|-|TRBV11-2
CASSTRQGTYEQYF
TGTGCCAGCAGCACGAGACAGGGGACCTACGAGCAGTACTTC
>TRBJ2-1|TRBD1|-|TRBV10-3
CAISESGGTGNNEQFF
TGTGCCATCAGTGAGTCGGGGGGGACAGGGAACAATGAGCAGTTCTTC
>TRBJ1-4|-|-|TRBV24-1
CATSAPGGGEKLFF
TGTGCCACCAGTGCGCCGGGAGGCGGAGAAAAACTGTTTTTT
>TRBJ2-7|-|-|TRBV24-1
CATSSYRDSYEQYF
TGTGCCACCAGCTCGTACAGGGACTCCTACGAGCAGTACTTC
>TRBJ1-2|TRBD1|-|TRBV4-1
CASSYPGQGRNYGYTF
TGCGCCAGCAGCTATCCGGGACAGGGGCGGAACTATGGCTACACCTTC
>TRBJ1-5|TRBD1|-|TRBV6-5
CASRSDRGQDQPQHF
TGTGCCAGCAGGTCAGACAGGGGGCAGGATCAGCCCCAGCATTTT
>TRBJ1-5|-|-|TRBV30
CAWSVRAGVQHF
TGTGCCTGGAGTGTACGGGCAGGGGTCCAGCATTTT
>TRBJ1-1|-|few|TRBV4-1
CASSQDQFRDSDEAFF
TGCGCCAGCAGCCAAGATCAGTTTCGGGATTCTGATGAAGCTTTCTTT
>TRBJ1-6|-|-|TRBV7-6
CASSLDRAGNSPLHF
TGTGCCAGCAGCTTGGATAGGGCGGGCAATTCACCCCTCCACTTT
>TRBJ2-3|-|few|TRBV12-3/TRBV12-4
CASSRQGTDTQYF
TGTGCCAGCAGCAGACAGGGCACAGATACGCAGTATTTT
>TRBJ1-2|-|-|TRBV21-1
CASSKARVAGAYWNYGYTF
TGTGCCAGCAGCAAAGCGCGGGTGGCAGGCGCTTATTGGAACTATGGCTACACCTTC
>TRBJ1-4|-|-|TRBV11-2
CASSLGAGLNEKLFF
TGTGCCAGCAGCCTAGGGGCAGGCCTTAATGAAAAACTGTTTTTT
>TRBJ1-5|TRBD1|-|TRBV5-1
CASSLVPGQGKPQHF
TGCGCCAGCAGCTTGGTACCCGGACAGGGCAAGCCCCAGCATTTT
>TRBJ2-3|-|-|TRBV9
CASTGGLAPYTDTQYF
TGTGCCAGCACCGGGGGGCTAGCCCCTTACACAGATACGCAGTATTTT
>TRBJ2-5|TRBD2|-|TRBV5-1
CASSPGTSGSKTQYF
TGCGCCAGCAGCCCCGGGACTAGCGGGAGCAAGACCCAGTACTTC
>TRBJ2-3|-|-|TRBV13
CASSFWAGEYGTDTQYF
TGTGCCAGCAGCTTCTGGGCAGGGGAATACGGCACAGATACGCAGTATTTT